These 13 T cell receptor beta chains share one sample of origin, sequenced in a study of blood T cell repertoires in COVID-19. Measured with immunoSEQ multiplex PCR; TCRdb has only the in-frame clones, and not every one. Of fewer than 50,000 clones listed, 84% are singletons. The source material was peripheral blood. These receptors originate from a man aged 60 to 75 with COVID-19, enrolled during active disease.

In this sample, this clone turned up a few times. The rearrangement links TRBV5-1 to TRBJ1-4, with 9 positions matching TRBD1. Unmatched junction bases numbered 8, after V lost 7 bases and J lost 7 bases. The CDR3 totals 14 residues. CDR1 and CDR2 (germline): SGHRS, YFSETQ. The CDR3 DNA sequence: TGCGCCAGCGCTGCCGGGACAGGGTTTGAAAAACTGTTTTTT. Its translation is CASAAGTGFEKLFF.

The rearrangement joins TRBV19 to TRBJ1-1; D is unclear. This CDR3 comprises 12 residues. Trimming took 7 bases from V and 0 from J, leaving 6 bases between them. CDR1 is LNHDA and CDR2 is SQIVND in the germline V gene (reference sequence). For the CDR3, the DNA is TGTGCCAGTAACAACCTGAACACTGAAGCTTTCTTT. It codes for CASNNLNTEAFF. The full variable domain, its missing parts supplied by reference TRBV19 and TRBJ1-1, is DGGITQSPKYLFRKEGQNVTLSCEQNLNHDAMYWYRQDPGQGLRLIYYSQIVNDFQKGDIAEGYSVSREKKESFPLTVTSAQKNPTAFYLCASNNLNTEAFFGQGTRLTVV.

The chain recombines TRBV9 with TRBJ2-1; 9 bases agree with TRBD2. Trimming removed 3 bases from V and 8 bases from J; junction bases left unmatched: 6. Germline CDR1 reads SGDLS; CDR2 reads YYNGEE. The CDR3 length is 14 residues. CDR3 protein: CASSASGASDEQFF. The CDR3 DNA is TGTGCCAGCAGCGCTAGCGGGGCAAGTGATGAGCAGTTCTTC.

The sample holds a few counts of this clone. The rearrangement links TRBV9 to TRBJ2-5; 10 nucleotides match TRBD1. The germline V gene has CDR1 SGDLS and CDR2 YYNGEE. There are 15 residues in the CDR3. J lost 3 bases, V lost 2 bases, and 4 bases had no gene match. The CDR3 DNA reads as TGTGCCAGCAGCGTGAAAGGGACAGGGGAAGAGACCCAGTACTTC. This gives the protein CASSVKGTGEETQYF.

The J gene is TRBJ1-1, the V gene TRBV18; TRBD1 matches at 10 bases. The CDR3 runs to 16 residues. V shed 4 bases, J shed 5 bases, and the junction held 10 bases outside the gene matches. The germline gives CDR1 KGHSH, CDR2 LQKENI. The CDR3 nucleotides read TGTGCCAGCTCACTTCAACCCGGGACAGGGGATACTGAAGCTTTCTTT. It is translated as CASSLQPGTGDTEAFF.

The CDR3 DNA follows: TGTGCCATCGGCGAGGGGGCTACGGCTGAAGCTTTCTTT. Protein: CAIGEGATAEAFF. The rearrangement uses TRBV10-3 and TRBJ1-1, with 7 bases fitting TRBD1. The V gene's germline CDR1 is ENHRY and CDR2 SYGVKD. This CDR3 contains 13 residues. Trimming removed 8 bases from V and 6 bases from J; junction bases left unmatched: 9.

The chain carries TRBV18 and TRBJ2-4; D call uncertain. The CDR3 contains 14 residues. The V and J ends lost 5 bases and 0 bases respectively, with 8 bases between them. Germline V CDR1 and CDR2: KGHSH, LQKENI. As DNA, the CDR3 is TGTGCCAGCTCATCAGATCTAGCCAAAAACATTCAGTACTTC. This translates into CASSSDLAKNIQYF.

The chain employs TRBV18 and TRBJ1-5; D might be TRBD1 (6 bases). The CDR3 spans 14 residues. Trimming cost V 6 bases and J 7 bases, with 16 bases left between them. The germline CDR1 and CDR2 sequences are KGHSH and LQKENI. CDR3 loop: CASSTSPGDQPQHF. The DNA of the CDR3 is TGTGCCAGCTCGACGAGTCCAGGGGACCAGCCCCAGCATTTT.

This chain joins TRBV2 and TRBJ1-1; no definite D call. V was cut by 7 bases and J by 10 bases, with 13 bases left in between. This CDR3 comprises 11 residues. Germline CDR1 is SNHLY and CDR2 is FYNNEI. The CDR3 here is CASTLKTRAFF. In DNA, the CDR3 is TGTGCCAGCACCCTGAAAACTAGAGCTTTCTTT.

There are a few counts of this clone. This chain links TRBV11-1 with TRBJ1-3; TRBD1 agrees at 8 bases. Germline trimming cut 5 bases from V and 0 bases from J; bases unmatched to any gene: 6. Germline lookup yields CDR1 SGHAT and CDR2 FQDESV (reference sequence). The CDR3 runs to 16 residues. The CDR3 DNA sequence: TGTGCCAGCAGCAGGGGACAGGCGAGCTCTGGAAACACCATATATTTT. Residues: CASSRGQASSGNTIYF.

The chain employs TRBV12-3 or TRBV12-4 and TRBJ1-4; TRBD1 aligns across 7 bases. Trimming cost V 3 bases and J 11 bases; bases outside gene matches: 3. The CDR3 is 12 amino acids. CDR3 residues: CASSFPRGKLFF. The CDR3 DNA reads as TGTGCCAGCAGTTTTCCCAGGGGGAAACTGTTTTTT.

The chain's CDR3 is CASSTRQDEKLFF. DNA for the CDR3: TGTGCCAGTAGTACTCGACAGGATGAAAAACTGTTTTTT. V and J are TRBV19 and TRBJ1-4, with D possibly TRBD1 on 6 matching bases. This CDR3 region has 13 residues. Trimming removed 4 bases from V and 6 bases from J, with 9 bases in between. From germline, CDR1 is LNHDA and CDR2 SQIVND (reference sequence).

CDR3 coding DNA: TGTGCCAGCAATCGGGGGTACCACGAGCAGTACTTC. Translation gives CASNRGYHEQYF. The genes are TRBV14 and TRBJ2-7; the D gene is possibly TRBD2 (6 bases). The CDR3 is 12 amino acids. Trimming cost V 7 bases and J 5 bases, with 12 bases left between them. CDR1 and CDR2 (germline): SGHDN, FVKESK.